What follows are 30 T cell receptor beta chains derived from one specimen sequenced in a study of tumor and adjacent non-tumor tissue in lung cancer. The library came from three nested PCR rounds adapted from ARM-PCR protocols. TCRdb re-called the multiplex PCR reads with MiXCR, one entry per CDR3 protein. The sample includes approximately 76,000 distinct CDR3 sequences, around two thirds of them seen just once. The template was RNA from unsorted bulk tissue. Sample: lung tumor tissue. The source is a woman in her 70s with non-small cell lung cancer.

On this clonotype: The junction departs from germline at one end; a sequencing error may be responsible. The rearrangement uses TRBV12-3 or TRBV12-4 and TRBJ2-3; 7 bases map to TRBD1. The CDR3 runs 17 residues. CDR3 sequence reads: CAGSLGGPGGATDTQYF. In DNA form, the CDR3 reads TGTGCCGGCAGTTTAGGAGGCCCAGGGGGAGCCACAGATACGCAGTATTTT.

A note on this clonotype: This may stem from a read error, because a much larger clone lies one nucleotide away. The genes are TRBV10-1 and TRBJ2-3; TRBD2 matches at 8 bases. This CDR3 has 19 amino acids. CDR1 is WNHNN and CDR2 is SYGVQD in the germline V gene (reference sequence). Trimming removed 3 bases from V and 5 bases from J; junction bases left unmatched: 19. CDR3 residues: CASSEAGEVGPRAVDTQYF. As DNA, the CDR3 is TGCGCCAGCAGTGAAGCGGGGGAGGTTGGTCCCAGGGCGGTAGATACGCAGTATTTT.

The table lists this clonotype with a count of one. At one boundary the junction diverges from the germline segment, which might be a read error. CDR3 amino acids: CASSPWMAGANLLTF. The CDR3, as DNA: TGTGCCAGCAGCCCATGGATGGCGGGGGCCAACCTCCTGACTTTC. The V call is TRBV14, the J call TRBJ2-6, with D possibly matching TRBD2 (7 bases). CDR1 is SGHDN and CDR2 is FVKESK in the germline V gene. CDR3 length equals 15 residues.

As concerns this clonotype: At one end the junction does not follow the germline gene, possibly because of a read error. This sequence joins TRBV29-1 and TRBJ2-3, with 7 bases lining up with TRBD2. Looked up from germline, CDR1 is SQVTM and CDR2 is ANQGSEA. The CDR3 loop spans 14 amino acids. DNA for the CDR3: TGCGGCGTTGGACGAAGCGGGACTGCAGATACGCAGTATTTT. Its protein product is CGVGRSGTADTQYF.

On this clonotype: Germline is not matched at one junction end, which may reflect a read error. This rearrangement joins TRBV6-2 or TRBV6-3 to TRBJ2-3; D perhaps matches TRBD2 (6 bases). CDR3 length: 14 amino acids. Germline V CDR1 and CDR2: MNHEY, SVGEGT. The CDR3 loop is CASSFRRDADTQYF. Here the CDR3 DNA reads TGTGCGAGCAGTTTCCGGCGGGACGCAGATACGCAGTATTTT.

Comment on this clonotype: Germline and junction disagree at one end, which may indicate a read error. The CDR3 region has the DNA TGCACCAGCAGCATCTCCGGGACAAACTACAAAGAGCAGTTCTTC. This encodes CTSSISGTNYKEQFF. The chain employs TRBV5-1 and TRBJ2-1; perhaps TRBD1 as D (6 bases). The germline gives CDR1 SGHRS, CDR2 YFSETQ. The CDR3 has 15 amino acids.

The J gene is TRBJ2-1, the V gene TRBV14; D unclear. Per the germline V gene, CDR1 is SGHDN and CDR2 is FVKESK. V was shortened by 10 bases and J by 6 bases, with 22 bases between the two germline ends. The CDR3 has 15 amino acids. The CDR3 reads CATTQFLEQVNEQFF. As DNA, the CDR3 is TGTGCCACCACCCAGTTTTTAGAGCAGGTCAATGAGCAGTTCTTC.

This chain connects TRBV11-2 to TRBJ2-7, with D possibly being TRBD1 (6 bases). CDR1 and CDR2 from the germline V gene are SGHAT and FQNNGV. The CDR3 length is 14 residues. The V end lost 1 base, the J end lost 9 bases, and 16 bases lay between the germline ends. The CDR3 coding sequence is TGTGCCAGCAGCTTAGTTCCGGGACAACGTGGGCAGTACTTC. Protein: CASSLVPGQRGQYF.

Turning to this clonotype: One end of the junction is discordant with germline, which a read error may explain. The chain is built from TRBV4-2 and TRBJ2-7; D is unresolved. The CDR3 totals 17 residues. CDR1 and CDR2 (germline): LGHNA, YNFKEQ. CDR3 DNA: TGTGTCAGCAGCCAAGATTTTCCAACATCAACCTCCTACGAGAAGTACTTC. Translated, it gives CVSSQDFPTSTSYEKYF.

The chain combines TRBV6-1 with TRBJ2-7; no clear D gene. Germline CDR1 and CDR2: MNHNS and SASEGT. The CDR3 runs to 15 residues. The V gene lost 1 base and the J gene lost 4 bases, with 14 bases spanning the gap. CDR3 DNA: TGTGCCAGCAGTGAAGAAAATAGTCATCCGTACGAGCAGTACTTC. It codes for CASSEENSHPYEQYF.

This clonotype has just a few counts. Mismatch with germline at one junction end may stem from a read error. This CDR3 is CASLSGTGTYEEYF. CDR3 nucleotide sequence: TGCGCCAGCCTTTCCGGAACAGGGACCTACGAGGAGTACTTC. The chain recombines TRBV10-2 with TRBJ2-7; tentative D call: TRBD1 (6 bases). The CDR3 loop spans 14 amino acids. Germline loops: CDR1 WSHSY, CDR2 SAAADI.

As to this clonotype: At one end the junction does not follow the germline gene, possibly because of a read error. The V call is TRBV11-3, the J call TRBJ2-2, with D possibly matching TRBD2 (5 bases). CDR3 size: 17 residues. Germline V CDR1 and CDR2: SGHNT, YENEEA. The CDR3 loop reads CASSPHQLASNTGELFF. CDR3 sequence (DNA): TGTGCCAGCAGCCCCCATCAATTGGCATCGAACACCGGGGAGCTATTTTTT.

Comment on this clonotype: The CDR3 end shows no conserved phenylalanine or tryptophan, and so a read error is likely. The J gene is TRBJ2-7, the V gene TRBV2; no reliable D call. This CDR3 has 15 residues. CDR1 is SNHLY, CDR2 FYNNEI, per germline. The CDR3 loop is CATSGDIAQTYEQYS. The DNA of the CDR3 is TGTGCCACCAGTGGAGACATCGCACAAACCTACGAGCAGTACTCC.

This sequence joins TRBV5-1 and TRBJ2-2; tentative D call: TRBD1 (6 bases). This CDR3 is built from 16 residues. The germline V and J ends were trimmed by 3 bases and 3 bases, with 15 bases remaining between them. Germline V gene lookup returns CDR1 SGHRS and CDR2 YFSETQ. The CDR3 nucleotides are TGCGCCAGCAGCTGGCCGGACAGCCTGGACACCGGGGAGCTGTTTTTT. Translated: CASSWPDSLDTGELFF.

A word on this clonotype: At one of its ends the junction is not consistent with the germline gene, which may arise from a read error. The chain has TRBV29-1 and TRBJ2-5; a weak D match, TRBD2 (7 bases). Per the germline V gene, CDR1 is SQVTM and CDR2 is ANQGSEA. The CDR3 covers 16 residues. DNA of the CDR3: TGCAGCGTTGAACAGCTAGGGGGAGGGCTCCAAGAGGCCCAGTACTTC. Encoded protein: CSVEQLGGGLQEAQYF.

Regarding this clonotype: Relative to the germline gene, one junction end is altered; a read error may explain this. The chain links TRBV6-5 to TRBJ2-1, with TRBD2 identical over 10 bases. CDR3 length equals 18 residues. From germline, CDR1 is MNHEY and CDR2 SVGAGI. This CDR3 reads CASSYSRRRAGGPDEQFF. In nucleotides, the CDR3 is TGTGCTAGCAGTTACTCGAGGCGTCGAGCGGGAGGGCCTGATGAGCAGTTCTTC.

On this clonotype: A read error may produce the germline difference seen at one junction end. The V call is TRBV11-3, the J call TRBJ2-7; the D is unclear. The CDR3 is 13 amino acids. CDR1 and CDR2 from the germline V gene are SGHNT and YENEEA. The CDR3: CTSSSYLGREQYF. The CDR3 nucleotides are TGTACCAGCAGCTCCTACCTAGGGCGTGAGCAGTACTTC.

Worth noting for this clonotype: One end of the junction varies from germline; a read error may be responsible. The CDR3 nucleotides read TGCAGAGTTGGAGGGACTACTCACAATGAGCAGTTCTTC. It encodes CRVGGTTHNEQFF. The J gene is TRBJ2-1, the V gene TRBV29-1, with TRBD2 matching over 7 bases. The CDR3 has 13 amino acids. Per germline, CDR1 SQVTM and CDR2 ANQGSEA.

This chain links TRBV4-1 with TRBJ1-1; D might be TRBD1 (6 bases). Trimming shortened V by 7 bases and J by 4 bases, and 16 bases separated the two germline ends. CDR3 length: 14 amino acids. Germline V gene sequence: CDR1 MGHRA, CDR2 YSYEKL. CDR3: CASNNRTETTEAFF. DNA for the CDR3: TGCGCCAGCAACAACCGGACAGAGACCACTGAAGCTTTCTTT.

Remarks on this clonotype: Germline and junction disagree at one end, which may indicate a read error. The chain is built from TRBV28 and TRBJ2-7; 8 bases agree with TRBD2. Germline V lookup: CDR1 MDHEN, CDR2 SYDVKM. This CDR3 comprises 15 residues. As DNA, the CDR3 is TGTACCAGCAGTTTGTCAGGACTAGCAACCTACGAGCAGTACTTC. This sequence encodes CTSSLSGLATYEQYF.

The rearrangement joins TRBV7-2 to TRBJ2-5; D is unresolved. The CDR3 runs 16 residues. Between the trimmed V and J ends, which lost 5 bases and 2 bases, there was a span of 18 bases. Germline V lookup: CDR1 SGHTA, CDR2 FQGNSA. CDR3 DNA sequence: TGTGCCAGCAGCCTAGAATTAAGGCTAGGGCAAGAGACCCAGTACTTC. Residues: CASSLELRLGQETQYF.

With regard to this clonotype: Since no conserved phenylalanine or tryptophan closes the CDR3, a read error is the likely cause. Because the CDR3's place on the DNA is in doubt, the DNA is left out and the CDR3 is given as listed by TCRdb. V is TRBV29-1 and J is TRBJ2-7; the listed D gene, TRBD1, was not tested against the DNA. Germline CDR1 is SQVTM and CDR2 is ANQGSEA. The CDR3 is made up of 12 amino acids, end residues included. The CDR3 loop is CSAGGTLYERYL.

About this clonotype: One end of the junction fails to match germline, which may point to a read error. The V and J genes are TRBV11-3 and TRBJ2-7; 8 positions match TRBD1. CDR1 and CDR2 (germline): SGHNT, YENEEA. The CDR3 loop spans 14 amino acids. CDR3 coding DNA: TGTGCCACCGGCTCAACGACAGGGGCCTTCGAGGAGTACTTC. It yields the protein CATGSTTGAFEEYF.

This clonotype was recorded many times. The junction departs from the called germline gene at one end, perhaps through a read error. The chain joins TRBV16 to TRBJ1-1, with no clear D. The CDR3 sequence is 12 residues long. Germline V gives CDR1 KGHSY, CDR2 FQNENV. CDR3 residues: CAQSGGNAEAFF. The DNA of the CDR3 is TGTGCCCAAAGCGGAGGGAACGCTGAAGCTTTCTTT.

The V gene is TRBV13, the J gene TRBJ2-7; 8 bases match TRBD2. The CDR3 totals 14 residues. Unmatched junction bases numbered 16, after V lost 5 bases and J lost 13 bases. The germline V gene encodes CDR1 PRHDT and CDR2 FYEKMQ (reference sequence). The CDR3 DNA follows: TGTGCCAGCAGCACTCGGGGGGGAGGCTACGAGCTATACTTC. This encodes CASSTRGGGYELYF.

The V and J genes are TRBV12-3 or TRBV12-4 and TRBJ2-3; 9 positions agree with TRBD1. The length of the CDR3 is 14 residues. The CDR3 region has the DNA TGTGCAACGACCTGGACAGGGGCGGCAGATACGCAGTATTTT. It translates to CATTWTGAADTQYF.

A single count supports this clonotype. Lacking the conserved final phenylalanine or tryptophan, this CDR3 likely reflects a read error. The CDR3, as DNA: TGTGCCAACTCTAGGGACAGGGGTCAGCCCCAGCATTCT. This sequence encodes CANSRDRGQPQHS. The chain combines TRBV28 with TRBJ1-5; TRBD1 matches at 10 bases. Trimming took 10 bases from V and 6 from J; bases not matched to a gene: 6. Germline V gene sequence: CDR1 MDHEN, CDR2 SYDVKM. The CDR3 runs to 13 residues.

The gene calls are TRBV6-6 and TRBJ1-5; D is perhaps TRBD1 (5 bases). The CDR3 contains 14 residues. V lost 2 bases, J lost 7 bases, and 12 bases lay in between. Germline CDR1 is MNHNY and CDR2 is SVGAGI (reference sequence). CDR3 DNA sequence: TGTGCCAGCAGTTACCCGGAGGGGATACAGCCCCAGCATTTT. This sequence encodes CASSYPEGIQPQHF.

The count of this clonotype is one. This may be a read error: a much more frequent sequence differs by one nucleotide. The rearrangement uses TRBV19 and TRBJ2-2, with TRBD2 as a possible D gene (5 bases). CDR1 LNHDA and CDR2 SQIVND come from the germline V gene (reference sequence). The CDR3 runs 15 residues. The germline V and J ends were trimmed by 7 bases and 7 bases, with 19 bases remaining between them. The CDR3 DNA reads TGTGCCAGTATATGGAGAGGGTCCGGCATCGGGGAGCTGTTTTTT. Amino acids: CASIWRGSGIGELFF. Supplemented by reference TRBV19 and TRBJ2-2, the full variable domain reads DGGITQSPKYLFRKEGQNVTLSCEQNLNHDAMYWYRQDPGQGLRLIYYSQIVNDFQKGDIAEGYSVSREKKESFPLTVTSAQKNPTAFYLCASIWRGSGIGELFFGEGSRLTVL.

About this clonotype itself: Its ends do not fully match the called genes, so a read error is possible. V gene TRBV10-3 combines with J gene TRBJ2-3; D tentatively fits TRBD1 or TRBD2 (5 bases each). CDR3 length equals 14 residues. From germline, CDR1 is ENHRY and CDR2 SYGVKD. The DNA for the CDR3 is TGTACCATCAAGAGAGGGGTGGGGGCAGATACGCAGTATTTT. It translates to CTIKRGVGADTQYF.